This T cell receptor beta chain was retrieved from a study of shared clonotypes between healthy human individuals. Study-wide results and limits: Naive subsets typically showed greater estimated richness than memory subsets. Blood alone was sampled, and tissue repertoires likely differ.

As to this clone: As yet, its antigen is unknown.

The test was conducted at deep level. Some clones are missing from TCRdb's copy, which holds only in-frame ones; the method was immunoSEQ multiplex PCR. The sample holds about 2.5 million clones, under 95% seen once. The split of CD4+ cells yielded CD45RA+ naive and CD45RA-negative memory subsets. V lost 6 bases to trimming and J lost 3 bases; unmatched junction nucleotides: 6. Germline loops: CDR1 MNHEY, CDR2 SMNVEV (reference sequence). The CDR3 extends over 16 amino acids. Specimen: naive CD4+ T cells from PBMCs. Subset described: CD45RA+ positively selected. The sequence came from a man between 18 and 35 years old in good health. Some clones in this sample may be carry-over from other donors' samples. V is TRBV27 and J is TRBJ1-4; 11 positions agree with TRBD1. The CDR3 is CASRRTGGASNEKLFF. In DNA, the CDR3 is TGTGCCAGCAGACGGACAGGGGGCGCCTCTAATGAAAAACTGTTTTTT.